The sequence of this TCR beta chain was determined in a study of blood T cell repertoires in COVID-19. Across the study: Samples came from the United States, Italy and Spain, spanning acute and convalescent COVID-19. From T cells, B-cell-depleted T cells, or PBMCs came the material, which was cDNA or gDNA.

This CDR3 comprises 15 residues. Trimming at V came to 6 bases and at J to 3 bases, leaving 11 bases not matched to a gene. Germline CDR1 SQVTM, CDR2 ANQGSEA. Seattle patient enrollment occurred during active infection, with longitudinal follow-up thereafter. Original analysis: Amplification of reference gene primers provided the estimated nucleated cell counts. Measured with immunoSEQ multiplex PCR; TCRdb has only the in-frame clones, and not every one. The V and J calls and clone size come from that table; D and trimming were worked out from the DNA. Counted here are about 500,000 clones, approximately 91% occurring once; the ten biggest clones make up under 8.5%.

Sequenced material: peripheral blood. The chain combines TRBV29-1 with TRBJ1-1, with TRBD1 matching over 9 bases. The receptor was isolated from a woman in her forties or fifties with COVID-19, enrolled during active disease. This chain's CDR3 is CSVLPHRGRDTEAFF. CDR3 DNA: TGCAGCGTACTACCACACAGGGGGCGAGACACTGAAGCTTTCTTT.